These 17 T cell receptor beta chains came from one sample sequenced in a study of blood T cell repertoires in COVID-19. TCRdb keeps only in-frame clones here, not all; method: immunoSEQ multiplex PCR. The data show some 200,000 clones, more than 75% seen once. Specimen: peripheral blood. Receptors originate from a man in his forties with active or convalescent COVID-19.

This chain joins TRBV28 and TRBJ2-2, with D perhaps matching TRBD2 (5 bases). V shed 5 bases and J shed 7 bases, with 14 bases lying between them. The length of the CDR3 is 14 residues. Germline V CDR1 and CDR2: MDHEN, SYDVKM. CDR3 protein: CASSAGGTGGELFF. The CDR3 bases are TGTGCCAGCAGTGCGGGCGGTACCGGCGGGGAGCTGTTTTTT.

This clone was counted between two and nine times. The V and J genes are TRBV6-2 or TRBV6-3 and TRBJ1-5; 7 bases match TRBD1. From germline, CDR1 is MNHEY and CDR2 SVGEGT. V lost 5 bases to trimming and J lost 1 base; unmatched junction nucleotides: 2. The CDR3 runs to 14 residues. The CDR3 sequence is CASSKDRSNQPQHF. The CDR3 DNA sequence: TGTGCCAGCAGTAAGGACAGGAGCAATCAGCCCCAGCATTTT.

This clone has a single count. DNA of the CDR3: TGTGCCAGCAGTGCGGGGACAGGGGGCAACTACGAGCAGTACTTC. This sequence encodes CASSAGTGGNYEQYF. The genes are TRBV6-1 and TRBJ2-7; 12 positions match TRBD1. The germline CDR1 and CDR2 sequences are MNHNS and SASEGT. Trimming took 4 bases from V and 3 from J; bases not matched to a gene: 4. This CDR3 spans 15 amino acids.

The V call is TRBV2, the J call TRBJ2-1; 8 nucleotides match TRBD2. This CDR3 comprises 13 residues. The germline V gene has CDR1 SNHLY and CDR2 FYNNEI. Losses at the gene ends were 4 bases for V and 12 bases for J; bases not matched to a gene: 8. The DNA for the CDR3 is TGTGCCAGCAGTGTCGGCGGGGGGCAGGCGCAGTTCTTC. This translates into CASSVGGGQAQFF.

The chain recombines TRBV5-5 with TRBJ2-1; possible D gene TRBD2, 5 bases. The CDR3 has 16 amino acids. CDR1 SGHKS and CDR2 YYEKEE come from the germline V gene (reference sequence). Between the trimmed V and J ends, which lost 4 bases and 1 base, there was a span of 15 bases. As DNA, the CDR3 is TGTGCCAGCAGCCGACGAGGACTTGGGTCCTACAATGAGCAGTTCTTC. Its protein product is CASSRRGLGSYNEQFF. Full variable domain (remainder filled in from reference TRBV5-5 and TRBJ2-1): DAGVTQSPTHLIKTRGQQVTLRCSPISGHKSVSWYQQVLGQGPQFIFQYYEKEERGRGNFPDRFSARQFPNYSSELNVNALLLGDSALYLCASSRRGLGSYNEQFFGPGTRLTVL.

In DNA form, the CDR3 reads TGCGCCAGCAGCTTATCTAGCGGAGTCACAGATACGCAGTATTTT. This translates into CASSLSSGVTDTQYF. The rearrangement links TRBV5-1 to TRBJ2-3, with TRBD2 matching over 7 bases. The CDR3 sequence is 15 residues long. In germline, CDR1 is SGHRS, CDR2 YFSETQ. With 2 bases clipped from V and 2 bases from J, the junction kept 5 bases outside the gene matches.

The chain uses TRBV4-2 and TRBJ2-5, with D possibly TRBD2 on 6 matching bases. The germline V gene has CDR1 LGHNA and CDR2 YNFKEQ. V gave up 3 bases and J gave up 3 bases, with 11 bases separating them. The CDR3 is made up of 14 amino acids. CDR3 loop: CASSQETREETQYF. CDR3 nucleotide sequence: TGTGCCAGCAGCCAGGAGACTAGAGAAGAGACCCAGTACTTC.

The chain couples TRBV2 to TRBJ2-2, with D perhaps matching TRBD1 (6 bases). The CDR3 covers 15 residues. The V and J ends lost 6 bases and 0 bases respectively, with 11 bases between them. Per the germline V gene, CDR1 is SNHLY and CDR2 is FYNNEI. The CDR3 is CASRGAVTNTGELFF. CDR3 nucleotides: TGTGCCAGCAGGGGGGCGGTAACGAACACCGGGGAGCTGTTTTTT.

This clone was picked up one time. The chain couples TRBV27 to TRBJ2-7; 10 bases are a match to TRBD1. V trimming: 2 bases; J trimming: 4 bases; junction bases outside the gene matches: 5. Germline V lookup: CDR1 MNHEY, CDR2 SMNVEV (reference sequence). The CDR3 has 15 residues. The CDR3 region has the DNA TGTGCCAGCAGTTTAGCGACAGGGGGCAGGTACGAGCAGTACTTC. Residues: CASSLATGGRYEQYF.

This clone was detected only a few times. The chain is built from TRBV15 and TRBJ1-3; 7 bases match TRBD1. Germline trimming cut 3 bases from V and 0 bases from J; bases unmatched to any gene: 8. Germline V CDR1 and CDR2: LNHNV, YYDKDF (reference sequence). This CDR3 comprises 17 residues. CDR3 amino acids: CATSREGAGSSGNTIYF. Written as DNA, the CDR3 is TGTGCCACCAGCAGGGAGGGGGCCGGGAGCTCTGGAAACACCATATATTTT. Together with reference TRBV15 and TRBJ1-3, the CDR3 gives the full variable domain: DAMVIQNPRYQVTQFGKPVTLSCSQTLNHNVMYWYQQKSSQAPKLLFHYYDKDFNNEADTPDNFQSRRPNTSFCFLDIRSPGLGDTAMYLCATSREGAGSSGNTIYFGEGSWLTVV.

This chain joins TRBV7-9 and TRBJ2-3, with 7 nucleotides matching TRBD1. CDR3 length: 14 amino acids. J was trimmed by 2 bases and V by 4 bases; bases with no gene match: 3. Looked up from germline, CDR1 is SEHNR and CDR2 is FQNEAQ (reference sequence). CDR3 DNA: TGTGCCAGCAGCTCAGGACAGGCCACAGATACGCAGTATTTT. It is translated as CASSSGQATDTQYF.

V usage is TRBV15 and J usage is TRBJ1-2; D gene ambiguous. The germline gives CDR1 LNHNV, CDR2 YYDKDF (reference sequence). Trimming left V 0 bases short and J 7 bases short, with 15 bases between. This CDR3 is 15 amino acids long. This CDR3 reads CATSRDYAEEAGYTF. CDR3 in DNA: TGTGCCACCAGCAGAGATTATGCGGAAGAGGCTGGCTACACCTTC.

The DNA of the CDR3 is TGTGCCAGCACCTGGACAGATAATTCACCCCTCCACTTT. It is translated as CASTWTDNSPLHF. The chain joins TRBV12-3 or TRBV12-4 to TRBJ1-6; D may be TRBD1 (6 bases). Trimming cost V 7 bases and J 5 bases, with 9 bases left between them. The CDR3 contains 13 residues.

V and J are TRBV6-5 and TRBJ1-3; possibly TRBD1 for D (6 bases). This CDR3 is 15 amino acids long. CDR1 is MNHEY and CDR2 is SVGAGI in the germline V gene. The ends were cut back, 7 bases at V and 2 bases at J, with 15 bases in the middle. The DNA of the CDR3 is TGTGCCAGCACCAAACTAGGGGGAACTGGAAACACCATATATTTT. Translation: CASTKLGGTGNTIYF.

This clone has only a few counts. This same CDR3 is encoded by further DNA sequences in the sample. This chain joins TRBV5-1 and TRBJ1-5; no reliable D call. This CDR3 contains 14 residues. Germline V gene lookup returns CDR1 SGHRS and CDR2 YFSETQ. Trimming took off 0 bases at V and 6 bases at J, with 10 bases between the two ends. CDR3 residues: CASSLGGGGQPQHF. In DNA, the CDR3 is TGCGCCAGCAGCTTGGGCGGTGGCGGTCAGCCCCAGCATTTT.

The V and J genes are TRBV7-9 and TRBJ1-3; weak D call: TRBD1 (5 bases). CDR1 is SEHNR, CDR2 FQNEAQ, per germline (reference sequence). The CDR3 extends over 16 amino acids. The ends were cut back, 1 base at V and 4 bases at J, with 14 bases in the middle. CDR3 region: CASSLDLSQGGNTIYF. The CDR3 DNA follows: TGTGCCAGCAGCTTAGATCTGTCGCAGGGAGGAAACACCATATATTTT.

V usage is TRBV12-5 and J usage is TRBJ2-1; TRBD1 aligns across 7 bases. The junction had 14 bases not matched to a gene; V was cut back by 6 bases and J by 0 bases. CDR1 and CDR2 from the germline V gene are LGHNT and FRNRAP. The length of the CDR3 is 18 residues. CDR3 sequence reads: CASGPLKNRGASYNEQFF. The DNA of the CDR3 is TGTGCTAGTGGGCCCTTGAAAAACAGGGGTGCCTCCTACAATGAGCAGTTCTTC.